This T cell receptor beta chain stems from a study of T cells after yellow fever vaccination. Findings and caveats of the study: Post-booster repertoires again held most primary-vaccination clones (about 96% CD4, about 90% CD8).

TCRdb passed the 5' RACE reads through MiXCR, listing each CDR3 protein once. The sample lists under 600,000 distinct CDR3 sequences; around a fifth were seen once. The CDR3 sequence is 16 residues long. Germline CDR1 is MNHNS and CDR2 is SASEGT. The trim removed 6 bases at V and 6 bases at J, leaving 15 bases unmatched. Comments on this clonotype: Its specificity is not known.

The starting material was PBMCs, obtained roughly 20 days after the first yellow fever vaccination. The chain couples TRBV6-1 to TRBJ2-3; 7 positions match TRBD1. This receptor was taken from a man aged 18 to 29 who received the YFV17D yellow fever vaccine. CDR3 in DNA: TGTGCCAGCAGGGGCCCGATACAGGGGTCGTCGGATACGCAGTATTTT. It is translated as CASRGPIQGSSDTQYF.